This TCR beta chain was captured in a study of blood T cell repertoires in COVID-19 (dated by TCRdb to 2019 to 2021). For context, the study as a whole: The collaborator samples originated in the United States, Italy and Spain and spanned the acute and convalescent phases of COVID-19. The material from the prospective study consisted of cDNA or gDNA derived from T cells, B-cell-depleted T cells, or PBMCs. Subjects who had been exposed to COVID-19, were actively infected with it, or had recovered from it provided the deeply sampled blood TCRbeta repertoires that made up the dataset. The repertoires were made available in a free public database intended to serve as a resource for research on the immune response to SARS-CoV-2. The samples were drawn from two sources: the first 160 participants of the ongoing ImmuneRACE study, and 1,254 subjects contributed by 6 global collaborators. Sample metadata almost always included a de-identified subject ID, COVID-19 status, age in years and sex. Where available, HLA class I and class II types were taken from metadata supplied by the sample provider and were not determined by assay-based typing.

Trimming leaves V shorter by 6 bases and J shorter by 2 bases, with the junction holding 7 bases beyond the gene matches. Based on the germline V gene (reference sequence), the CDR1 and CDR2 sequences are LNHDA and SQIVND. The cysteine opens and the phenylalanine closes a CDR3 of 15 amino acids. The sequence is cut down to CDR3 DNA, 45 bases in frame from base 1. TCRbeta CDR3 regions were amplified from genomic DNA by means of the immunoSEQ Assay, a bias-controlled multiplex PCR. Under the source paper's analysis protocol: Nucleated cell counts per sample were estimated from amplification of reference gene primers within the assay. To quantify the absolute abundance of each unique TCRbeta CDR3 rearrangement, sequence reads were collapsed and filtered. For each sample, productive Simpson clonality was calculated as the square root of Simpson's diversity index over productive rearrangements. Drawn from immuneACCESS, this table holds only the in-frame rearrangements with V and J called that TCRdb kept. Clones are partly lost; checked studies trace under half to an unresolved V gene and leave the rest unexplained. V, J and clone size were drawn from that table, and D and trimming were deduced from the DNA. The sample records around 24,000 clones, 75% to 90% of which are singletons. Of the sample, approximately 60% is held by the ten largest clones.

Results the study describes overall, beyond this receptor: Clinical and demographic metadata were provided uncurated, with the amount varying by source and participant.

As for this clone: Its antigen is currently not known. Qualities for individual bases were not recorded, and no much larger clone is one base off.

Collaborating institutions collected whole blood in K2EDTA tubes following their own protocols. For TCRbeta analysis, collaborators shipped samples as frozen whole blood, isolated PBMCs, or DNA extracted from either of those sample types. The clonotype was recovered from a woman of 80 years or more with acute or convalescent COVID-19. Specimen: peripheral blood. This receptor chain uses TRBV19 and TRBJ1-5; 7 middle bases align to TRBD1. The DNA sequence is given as TGTGCCAGTAGATTAGACAGGGCCCGCAATCAGCCCCAGCATTTT. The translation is CASRLDRARNQPQHF.